The text below deals with one TCR beta chain. This sample was taken from a study of blood T cell repertoires in COVID-19. Study context: From the United States, Italy and Spain came samples of acute and convalescent COVID-19. T cells, B-cell-depleted T cells, or PBMCs provided the cDNA or gDNA that served as material.

Per the authors' pipeline: From reference gene primer amplification, estimates of nucleated cell counts were derived. TCRdb keeps only in-frame clones here, not all; method: immunoSEQ multiplex PCR. D and trimming were read from the DNA, whereas the V and J calls and clone size are those reported in that table. The table shows tens of thousands of clones, with about 80% occurring only once. Germline V gene sequence: CDR1 MNHEY, CDR2 SMNVEV (reference sequence). With V trimmed by 0 bases and J by 1 base, 7 bases remained unmatched. The CDR3 spans 17 residues. The source of this sequence is an elderly woman with acute or convalescent COVID-19. This chain uses TRBV27 with TRBJ2-5; 8 bases align to TRBD2. The material sequenced was peripheral blood. The CDR3: CASSLSRAGGGQETQYF. CDR3 DNA sequence: TGTGCCAGCAGTTTATCGCGGGCGGGAGGAGGCCAAGAGACCCAGTACTTC.